This T cell receptor (beta chain) was sequenced during a study of early T cells in non-severe SARS-CoV-2 infection. Study-level background: RNA in bulk from unsorted whole blood was sequenced, and chains were unpaired.

The TCR library protocol attached unique molecular identifiers to the individual cDNA molecules. TCRdb re-called the 5' RACE reads with MiXCR, one entry per CDR3 protein. The table records tens of thousands of distinct CDR3 sequences, 5.3% of them present only once. The CDR3 contains 15 residues. V trimming: 5 bases; J trimming: 7 bases; junction bases outside the gene matches: 10. Germline lookup yields CDR1 LGHDT and CDR2 YNNKEL (reference sequence). General observations from the study: In VDJdb matching, anti-spike CD8 responses were favored while private and CD4 specificities went missing.

This clonotype showed up many times. Its antigen remains unidentified. The chain couples TRBV3-1 to TRBJ2-7; 11 bases map to TRBD1. The sample comprised whole blood. This receptor was taken from an adult who was a healthcare worker with PCR-confirmed SARS-CoV-2 infection or an uninfected control (not recorded which). The CDR3 region has the DNA TGTGCCAGCAGCACCGGACAGGGGGCCCTGGGTGAGCAGTACTTC. This encodes CASSTGQGALGEQYF.